This TCR beta chain emerged from a study of sequential checkpoint blockade in melanoma. Looking at the study overall: Each arm's sequence ended with maintenance nivolumab.

The protocol was immunoSEQ multiplex PCR, while the TCRdb copy is restricted to in-frame clones and leaves out a portion. Altogether roughly 12,000 clones are present, roughly 80% being singletons, with the ten largest covering under 13%. Germline V lookup: CDR1 SGHDT, CDR2 YYEEEE. The CDR3 runs 15 residues. Trimming cost V 1 base and J 2 bases, with 13 bases left between them. Regarding treatment: randomized to nivolumab then ipilimumab (arm A) or the reverse (arm B). V is TRBV5-6 and J is TRBJ2-7, with D possibly TRBD1 on 5 matching bases. This TCR was sampled from a human donor with melanoma. The starting material was CD8+ T cells sorted from blood (inferred from file names), obtained from a patient given nivolumab and ipilimumab in sequence. The CDR3 sequence: CASSLIAGRAYEQYF. For the CDR3, the DNA is TGTGCCAGCAGCTTGATCGCTGGCAGGGCCTACGAGCAGTACTTC.